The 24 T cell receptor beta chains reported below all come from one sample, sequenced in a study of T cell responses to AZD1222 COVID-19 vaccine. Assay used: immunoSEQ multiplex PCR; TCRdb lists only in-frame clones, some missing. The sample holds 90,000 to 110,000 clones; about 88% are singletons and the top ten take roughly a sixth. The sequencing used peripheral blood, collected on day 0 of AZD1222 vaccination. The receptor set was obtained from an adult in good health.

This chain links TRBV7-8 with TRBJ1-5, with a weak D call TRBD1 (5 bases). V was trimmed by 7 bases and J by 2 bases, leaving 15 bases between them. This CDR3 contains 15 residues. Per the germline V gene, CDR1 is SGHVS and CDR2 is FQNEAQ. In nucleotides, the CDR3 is TGTGCCAGCACCCCAGGCAGGGTTGGCAATCAGCCCCAGCATTTT. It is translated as CASTPGRVGNQPQHF.

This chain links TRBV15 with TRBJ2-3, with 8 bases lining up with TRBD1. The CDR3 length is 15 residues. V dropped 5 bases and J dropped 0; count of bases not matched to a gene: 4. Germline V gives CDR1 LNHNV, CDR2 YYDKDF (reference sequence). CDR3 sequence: CATSPQGASTDTQYF. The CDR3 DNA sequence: TGTGCCACCAGCCCCCAGGGGGCAAGCACAGATACGCAGTATTTT.

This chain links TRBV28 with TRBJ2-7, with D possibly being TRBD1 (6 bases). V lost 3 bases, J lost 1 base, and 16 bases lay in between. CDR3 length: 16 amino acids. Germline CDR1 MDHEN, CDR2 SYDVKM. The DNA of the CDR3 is TGTGCCAGCAGTTTTAAACAGGACAGTCTTTCCTACGAGCAGTACTTC. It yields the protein CASSFKQDSLSYEQYF. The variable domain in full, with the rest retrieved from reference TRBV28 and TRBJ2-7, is DVKVTQSSRYLVKRTGEKVFLECVQDMDHENMFWYRQDPGLGLRLIYFSYDVKMKEKGDIPEGYSVSREKKERFSLILESASTNQTSMYLCASSFKQDSLSYEQYFGPGTRLTVT.

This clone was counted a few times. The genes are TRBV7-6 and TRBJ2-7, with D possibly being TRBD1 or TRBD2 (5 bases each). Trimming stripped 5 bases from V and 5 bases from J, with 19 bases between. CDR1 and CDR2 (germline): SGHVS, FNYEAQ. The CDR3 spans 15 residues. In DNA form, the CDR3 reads TGTGCCAGCAGCCCCGAGGGCAGGGCTAGGGACGAGCAGTACTTC. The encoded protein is CASSPEGRARDEQYF.

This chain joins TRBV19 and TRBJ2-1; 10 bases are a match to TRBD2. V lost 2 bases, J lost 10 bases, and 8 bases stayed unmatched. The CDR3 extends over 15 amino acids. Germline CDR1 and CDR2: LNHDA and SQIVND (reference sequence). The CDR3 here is CASSITPSGSREQFF. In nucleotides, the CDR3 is TGTGCCAGTAGTATAACCCCTAGCGGGAGCCGGGAGCAGTTCTTC.

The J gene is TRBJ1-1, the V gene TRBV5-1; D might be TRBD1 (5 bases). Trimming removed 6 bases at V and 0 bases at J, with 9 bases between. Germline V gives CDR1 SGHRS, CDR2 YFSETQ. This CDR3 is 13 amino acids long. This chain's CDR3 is CASNGGMNTEAFF. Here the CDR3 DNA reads TGCGCCAGCAACGGGGGGATGAACACTGAAGCTTTCTTT.

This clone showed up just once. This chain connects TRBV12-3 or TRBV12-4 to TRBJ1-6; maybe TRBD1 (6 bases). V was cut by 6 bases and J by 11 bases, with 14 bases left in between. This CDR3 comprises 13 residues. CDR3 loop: CASSSPRGAPLHF. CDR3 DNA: TGTGCCAGCAGCTCCCCTAGGGGGGCACCCCTCCACTTT.

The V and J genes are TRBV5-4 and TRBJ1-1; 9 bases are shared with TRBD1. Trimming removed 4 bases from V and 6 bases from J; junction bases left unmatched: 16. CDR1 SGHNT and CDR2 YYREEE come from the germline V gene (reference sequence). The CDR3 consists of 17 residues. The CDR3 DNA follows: TGTGCCAGCAGCCCAGCGCGTACAGGGGGCCGAATGGCTGAAGCTTTCTTT. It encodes CASSPARTGGRMAEAFF.

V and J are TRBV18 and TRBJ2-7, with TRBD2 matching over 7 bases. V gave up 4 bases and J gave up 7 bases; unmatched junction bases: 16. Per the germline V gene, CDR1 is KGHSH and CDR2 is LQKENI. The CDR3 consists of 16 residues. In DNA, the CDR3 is TGTGCCAGCTCACTCTCCGGGGGAGGGCCAGTGGGGGAGCAGTACTTC. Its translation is CASSLSGGGPVGEQYF.

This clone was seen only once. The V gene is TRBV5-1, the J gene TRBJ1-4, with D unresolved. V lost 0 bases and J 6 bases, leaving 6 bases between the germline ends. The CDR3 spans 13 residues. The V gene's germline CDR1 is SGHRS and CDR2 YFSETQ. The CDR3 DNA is TGCGCCAGCAGCTTGGGGGCCGATGAAAAACTGTTTTTT. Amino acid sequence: CASSLGADEKLFF.

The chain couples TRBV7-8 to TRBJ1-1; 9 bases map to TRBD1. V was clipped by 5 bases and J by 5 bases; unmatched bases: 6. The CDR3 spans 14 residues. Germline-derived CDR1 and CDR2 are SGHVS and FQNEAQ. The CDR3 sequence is CASSRGTGKTEAFF. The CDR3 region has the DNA TGTGCCAGCAGCAGAGGGACAGGGAAGACTGAAGCTTTCTTT.

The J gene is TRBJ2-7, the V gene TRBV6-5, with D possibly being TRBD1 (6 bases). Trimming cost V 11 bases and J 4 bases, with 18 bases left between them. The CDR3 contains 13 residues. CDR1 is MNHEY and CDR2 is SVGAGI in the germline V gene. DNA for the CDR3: TGTGCCGCCAACCGGGGCAGGGGATACGAGCAGTACTTC. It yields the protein CAANRGRGYEQYF.

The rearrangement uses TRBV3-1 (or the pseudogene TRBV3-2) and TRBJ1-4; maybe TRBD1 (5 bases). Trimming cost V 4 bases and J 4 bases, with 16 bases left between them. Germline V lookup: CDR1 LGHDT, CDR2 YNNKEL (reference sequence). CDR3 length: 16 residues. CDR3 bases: TGTGCCAGCAGCCGAGAACGAGGGGTCTTTAATGAAAAACTGTTTTTT. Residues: CASSRERGVFNEKLFF.

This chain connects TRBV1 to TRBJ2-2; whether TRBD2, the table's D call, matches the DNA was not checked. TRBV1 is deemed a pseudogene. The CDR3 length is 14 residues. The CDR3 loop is CTSSQVRGTGELFF. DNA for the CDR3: TGCACCAGCAGCCAAGTCCGCGGCACCGGGGAGCTGTTTTTT.

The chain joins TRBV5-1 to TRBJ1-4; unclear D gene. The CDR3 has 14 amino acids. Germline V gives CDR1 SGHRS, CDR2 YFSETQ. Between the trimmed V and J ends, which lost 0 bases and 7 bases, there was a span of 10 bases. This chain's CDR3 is CASSLEWGGEKLFF. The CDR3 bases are TGCGCCAGCAGCTTGGAGTGGGGAGGTGAAAAACTGTTTTTT.

This CDR3 is CASSQVDLAGTNEQFF. The CDR3 DNA follows: TGTGCCAGCAGCCAAGTGGATCTAGCGGGAACGAATGAGCAGTTCTTC. This sequence joins TRBV4-2 and TRBJ2-1, with 9 nucleotides matching TRBD2. Looked up from germline, CDR1 is LGHNA and CDR2 is YNFKEQ. The ends lost 1 base at V and 7 bases at J; junction bases unmatched: 8. This CDR3 is built from 16 residues.

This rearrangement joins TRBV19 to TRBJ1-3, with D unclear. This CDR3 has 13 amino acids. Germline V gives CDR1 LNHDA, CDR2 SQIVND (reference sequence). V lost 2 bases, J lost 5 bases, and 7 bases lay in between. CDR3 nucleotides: TGTGCCAGTAGTATAAACCTCAGAAACACCATATATTTT. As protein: CASSINLRNTIYF.

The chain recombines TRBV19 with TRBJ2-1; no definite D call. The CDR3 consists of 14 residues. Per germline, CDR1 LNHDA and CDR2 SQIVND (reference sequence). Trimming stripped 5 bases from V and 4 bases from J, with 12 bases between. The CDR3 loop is CASSGVLQYNEQFF. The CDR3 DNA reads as TGTGCCAGTAGTGGGGTGCTGCAGTACAATGAGCAGTTCTTC.

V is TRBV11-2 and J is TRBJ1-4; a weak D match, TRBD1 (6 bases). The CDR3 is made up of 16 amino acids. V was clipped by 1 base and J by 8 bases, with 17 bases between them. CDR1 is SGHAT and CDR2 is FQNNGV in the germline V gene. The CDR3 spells CASSLGWGGEAEKLFF. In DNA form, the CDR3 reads TGTGCCAGCAGCTTAGGTTGGGGGGGCGAAGCCGAAAAACTGTTTTTT.

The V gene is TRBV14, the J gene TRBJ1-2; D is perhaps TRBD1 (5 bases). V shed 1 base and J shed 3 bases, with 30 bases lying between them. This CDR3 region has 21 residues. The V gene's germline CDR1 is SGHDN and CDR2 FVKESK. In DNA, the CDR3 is TGTGCCAGCAGCCAAGGATCAATTGGGCCGTCCGGGGCCAGAGGGGACTATGGCTACACCTTC. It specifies CASSQGSIGPSGARGDYGYTF.

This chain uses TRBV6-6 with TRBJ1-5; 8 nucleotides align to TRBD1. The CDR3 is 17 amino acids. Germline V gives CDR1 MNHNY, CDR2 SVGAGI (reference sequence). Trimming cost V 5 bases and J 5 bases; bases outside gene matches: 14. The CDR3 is CASSQRTGSPSDQPQHF. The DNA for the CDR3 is TGTGCCAGCAGTCAAAGGACAGGGAGTCCTTCCGATCAGCCCCAGCATTTT.

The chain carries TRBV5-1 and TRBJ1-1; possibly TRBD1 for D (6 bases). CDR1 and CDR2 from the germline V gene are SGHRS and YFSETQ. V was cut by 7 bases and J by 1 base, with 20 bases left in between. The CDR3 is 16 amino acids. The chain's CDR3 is CASSLRADRRNTEAFF. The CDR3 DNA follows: TGCGCCAGCTCCCTGAGGGCGGACAGAAGGAACACTGAAGCTTTCTTT.

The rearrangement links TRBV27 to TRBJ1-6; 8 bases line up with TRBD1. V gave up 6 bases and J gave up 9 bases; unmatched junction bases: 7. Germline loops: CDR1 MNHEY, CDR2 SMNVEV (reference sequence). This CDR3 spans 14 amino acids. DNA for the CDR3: TGTGCCAGCAGCCTGTCAGGGACAGGTTCACCCCTCCACTTT. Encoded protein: CASSLSGTGSPLHF.

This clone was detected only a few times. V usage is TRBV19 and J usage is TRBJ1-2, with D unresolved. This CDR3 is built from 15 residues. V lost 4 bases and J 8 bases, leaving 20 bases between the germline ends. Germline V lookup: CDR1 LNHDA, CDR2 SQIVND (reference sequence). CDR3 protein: CASSTQLGSLMGYTF. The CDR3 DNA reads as TGTGCCAGTAGTACCCAGCTGGGCAGCCTTATGGGCTACACCTTC.